Listed here are 25 T cell receptor beta chains from one sample, sequenced in a study of CD8 T cells in Susac syndrome. The RNA input was 0.5 to 1 ug, and it was reverse transcribed with random hexamers. TCRdb re-analysed the immunoSEQ multiplex PCR reads in MiXCR, keeping a single row per CDR3 protein. The table shows about 160,000 distinct CDR3 sequences, with just under 95% occurring only once. The source material was CD4+ T cells from PBMCs. The receptor source for this set is a human donor in good health.

J is TRBJ2-7 and V is TRBV15; 12 bases match TRBD2. From germline, CDR1 is LNHNV and CDR2 YYDKDF (reference sequence). The CDR3 is 18 amino acids. V lost 8 bases to trimming and J lost 2 bases; unmatched junction nucleotides: 16. CDR3 DNA: TGTGCCACCCCGCCGGACAGGGGACTAGCGGGTATAACCTACGAGCAGTACTTC. Protein: CATPPDRGLAGITYEQYF.

The CDR3 loop is CASSSSLAGGAYEQYF. Here the CDR3 DNA reads TGTGCCAGCAGCTCTTCCTTAGCGGGGGGAGCCTACGAGCAGTACTTC. The V and J genes are TRBV7-2 and TRBJ2-7, with 10 bases fitting TRBD2. The trim removed 4 bases at V and 2 bases at J, leaving 8 bases unmatched. This CDR3 comprises 16 residues. Germline V gene data show CDR1 as SGHTA and CDR2 as FQGNSA.

The rearrangement uses TRBV19 and TRBJ2-7, with 8 positions matching TRBD1. The V segment lost 5 bases and the J segment 6 bases; nucleotides outside the gene matches: 9. This CDR3 is 14 amino acids long. CDR1 and CDR2 from the germline V gene are LNHDA and SQIVND (reference sequence). The chain's CDR3 is CASSPTDRVGEQYF. CDR3 bases: TGTGCCAGTAGTCCGACGGACAGGGTCGGCGAGCAGTACTTC.

The chain carries TRBV29-1 and TRBJ2-7; TRBD1 aligns across 7 bases. The ends lost 4 bases at V and 3 bases at J; junction bases unmatched: 6. The germline gives CDR1 SQVTM, CDR2 ANQGSEA. The CDR3 runs 13 residues. CDR3 protein: CSVGDSQNYEQYF. Written as DNA, the CDR3 is TGCAGCGTTGGGGACAGCCAAAACTACGAGCAGTACTTC.

This clonotype was picked up a small number of times. The V and J genes are TRBV11-2 and TRBJ1-5; 11 bases line up with TRBD1. The germline V gene encodes CDR1 SGHAT and CDR2 FQNNGV. V dropped 5 bases and J dropped 3; count of bases not matched to a gene: 6. The CDR3 is 16 residues long. This chain's CDR3 is CASSTGTGGTNQPQHF. DNA for the CDR3: TGTGCCAGCAGCACCGGGACAGGGGGAACCAATCAGCCCCAGCATTTT. The entire variable domain, with the rest obtained from reference TRBV11-2 and TRBJ1-5, is as follows: EAGVAQSPRYKIIEKRQSVAFWCNPISGHATLYWYQQILGQGPKLLIQFQNNGVVDDSQLPKDRFSAERLKGVDSTLKIQPAKLEDSAVYLCASSTGTGGTNQPQHFGDGTRLSIL.

The chain recombines TRBV7-9 with TRBJ2-5; D remains unclear. Germline loops: CDR1 SEHNR, CDR2 FQNEAQ (reference sequence). V lost 1 base and J lost 5, with 8 bases in between. This CDR3 spans 13 amino acids. The CDR3 nucleotides are TGTGCCAGCAGCTTAGACTTGGGCGAGACCCAGTACTTC. It is translated as CASSLDLGETQYF.

This chain uses TRBV29-1 with TRBJ2-3; D not certain. Germline assignment: CDR1 SQVTM and CDR2 ANQGSEA. The CDR3 is made up of 10 amino acids. Trimming took 1 base from V and 15 from J, leaving 11 bases between them. The CDR3 DNA reads as TGCAGCGTTGAAGTAGCCCGCATCTATTTT. Translation gives CSVEVARIYF.

This sequence joins TRBV11-2 and TRBJ2-6, with 7 bases fitting TRBD1. CDR1 and CDR2 (germline): SGHAT, FQNNGV. Trimming removed 5 bases from V and 2 bases from J; junction bases left unmatched: 6. The CDR3 sequence is 16 residues long. CDR3 sequence: CASSPVGQTGANVLTF. DNA of the CDR3: TGTGCCAGCAGCCCAGTGGGACAGACTGGGGCCAACGTCCTGACTTTC.

The chain has TRBV3-1 and TRBJ1-1, with 9 nucleotides matching TRBD1. There are 14 residues in the CDR3. The V gene's germline CDR1 is LGHDT and CDR2 YNNKEL (reference sequence). Unmatched junction bases numbered 7, after V lost 1 base and J lost 10 bases. This CDR3 is CASSQGTGAVGAFF. The CDR3, as DNA: TGTGCCAGCAGCCAAGGGACAGGGGCGGTGGGAGCTTTCTTT.

CDR3 DNA sequence: TGCAGTGCTAGAACGGGACAGGTTCGCCCCTATGGCTACACCTTC. This gives the protein CSARTGQVRPYGYTF. The V and J genes are TRBV20-1 and TRBJ1-2; 8 positions match TRBD1. The CDR3 spans 15 residues. Per the germline V gene, CDR1 is DFQATT and CDR2 is SNEGSKA (reference sequence). V lost 2 bases and J lost 4; bases outside the gene matches: 9.

The chain employs TRBV5-6 and TRBJ1-2; possibly TRBD1 for D (6 bases). Germline values: CDR1 SGHDT, CDR2 YYEEEE. CDR3 size: 15 residues. V was cut by 1 base and J by 4 bases, with 14 bases left in between. CDR3 residues: CASSLITGQGYGYTF. The CDR3 region has the DNA TGTGCCAGCAGCTTGATAACAGGGCAAGGCTATGGCTACACCTTC. The variable domain in full, with the rest retrieved from reference TRBV5-6 and TRBJ1-2, is DAGVTQSPTHLIKTRGQQVTLRCSPKSGHDTVSWYQQALGQGPQFIFQYYEEEERQRGNFPDRFSGHQFPNYSSELNVNALLLGDSALYLCASSLITGQGYGYTFGSGTRLTVV.

Here the CDR3 reads CASPGGSGGPRQYF. CDR3 coding DNA: TGTGCCAGCCCGGGTGGTAGCGGGGGACCAAGGCAGTACTTC. The chain uses TRBV6-4 and TRBJ2-7; 9 nucleotides align to TRBD2. CDR1 is MRHNA and CDR2 is SNTAGT in the germline V gene. The CDR3 contains 14 residues. Trimming cost V 8 bases and J 9 bases; bases outside gene matches: 14.

The V call is TRBV7-2, the J call TRBJ2-7, with TRBD1 as a possible D gene (6 bases). Germline lookup yields CDR1 SGHTA and CDR2 FQGNSA. The V gene lost 1 base and the J gene lost 4 bases, with 14 bases spanning the gap. The CDR3 loop spans 15 amino acids. The CDR3, as DNA: TGTGCCAGCAGCTTAGGAGTAGGACAGCAATACGAGCAGTACTTC. Encoded protein: CASSLGVGQQYEQYF.

This clonotype was seen a handful of times. The chain recombines TRBV29-1 with TRBJ2-7; 11 bases line up with TRBD1. J lost 3 bases, V lost 7 bases, and 5 bases had no gene match. Germline V lookup: CDR1 SQVTM, CDR2 ANQGSEA. There are 13 residues in the CDR3. Here the CDR3 reads CSARGTGGYEQYF. CDR3 coding DNA: TGCAGCGCCAGGGGGACAGGGGGCTACGAGCAGTACTTC.

The CDR3 protein is CASSMGQGTREAFF. As DNA, the CDR3 is TGCGCCAGCAGCATGGGACAGGGGACCCGAGAAGCTTTCTTT. The rearrangement links TRBV5-1 to TRBJ1-1; 10 bases line up with TRBD1. This CDR3 comprises 14 residues. Per germline, CDR1 SGHRS and CDR2 YFSETQ. The trim removed 4 bases at V and 8 bases at J, leaving 8 bases unmatched.

The chain combines TRBV12-3 or TRBV12-4 with TRBJ2-5, with TRBD1 identical over 10 bases. Trimming at V came to 5 bases and at J to 2 bases, leaving 17 bases not matched to a gene. The CDR3 totals 19 residues. The DNA of the CDR3 is TGTGCCAGCAGTCCCGGACAGGGGGACTCTTACGGGGGGCAAGAGACCCAGTACTTC. It is translated as CASSPGQGDSYGGQETQYF.

As to this clonotype: The junction does not match germline at one end; this may be a read error. V usage is TRBV7-8 and J usage is TRBJ2-1, with 7 positions matching TRBD2. This CDR3 is 13 amino acids long. Germline loops: CDR1 SGHVS, CDR2 FQNEAQ. The CDR3 DNA reads as TGTGCCAGCAGCCCCCGAGGGGACTATCACCGTGTCTTC. It translates to CASSPRGDYHRVF.

V and J are TRBV27 and TRBJ1-2; 10 bases align to TRBD1. J lost 8 bases, V lost 8 bases, and 5 bases had no gene match. This CDR3 spans 12 amino acids. Looked up from germline, CDR1 is MNHEY and CDR2 is SMNVEV (reference sequence). CDR3 protein: CASAGQGSGYTF. In DNA, the CDR3 is TGTGCCAGCGCGGGACAGGGGAGCGGCTACACCTTC.

This chain links TRBV5-6 with TRBJ1-5; no reliable D call. The CDR3 has 15 amino acids. Germline V gene data show CDR1 as SGHDT and CDR2 as YYEEEE. Trimming pared 0 bases from V and 0 bases from J, leaving 7 bases between. CDR3 in DNA: TGTGCCAGCAGCTTGGGGCGGTATAGCAATCAGCCCCAGCATTTT. It is translated as CASSLGRYSNQPQHF.

The rearrangement uses TRBV6-5 and TRBJ1-2; D gene unclear. This CDR3 spans 14 amino acids. With 0 bases removed from V and 4 bases from J, the gap between germline ends came to 9 bases. Germline loops: CDR1 MNHEY, CDR2 SVGAGI. CDR3 sequence reads: CASSYSRLSYGYTF. The CDR3 DNA is TGTGCCAGCAGTTACTCACGACTTAGCTATGGCTACACCTTC.

This chain connects TRBV19 to TRBJ1-2; tentative D call: TRBD1 (5 bases). Trimming pared 7 bases from V and 2 bases from J, leaving 8 bases between. CDR1 is LNHDA, CDR2 SQIVND, per germline (reference sequence). The CDR3 covers 12 residues. CDR3 protein: CASTEGNYGYTF. CDR3 coding DNA: TGTGCCAGTACAGAGGGGAACTATGGCTACACCTTC.

The V and J genes are TRBV29-1 and TRBJ2-3; perhaps D is TRBD1 or TRBD2 (5 bases each). This CDR3 is built from 14 residues. The germline V and J ends were trimmed by 4 bases and 4 bases, with 15 bases remaining between them. Per germline, CDR1 SQVTM and CDR2 ANQGSEA. The CDR3 bases are TGCAGCGTTGCGTTGGGGGAACTCGCAGATACGCAGTATTTT. It encodes CSVALGELADTQYF.

CDR3 in DNA: TGCGCCAGCAGCCCGGGAGGGATCTCTCATAATTCACCCCTCCACTTT. Encoded protein: CASSPGGISHNSPLHF. V usage is TRBV5-1 and J usage is TRBJ1-6; D gene ambiguous. CDR3 size: 16 residues. CDR1 SGHRS and CDR2 YFSETQ come from the germline V gene. V shed 4 bases and J shed 5 bases, with 16 bases lying between them.

The rearrangement links TRBV7-3 to TRBJ1-2; D unclear. The length of the CDR3 is 15 residues. Between the trimmed V and J ends, which lost 6 bases and 4 bases, there was a span of 18 bases. Germline values: CDR1 SGHTA, CDR2 FQGTGA. CDR3 amino acids: CASSSIADFRYGYTF. The CDR3 nucleotides read TGTGCCAGCAGTTCTATCGCGGACTTTCGCTATGGCTACACCTTC.

The chain joins TRBV6-6 to TRBJ1-6; TRBD1 aligns across 9 bases. V shed 7 bases, J shed 5 bases, and the junction held 6 bases outside the gene matches. The length of the CDR3 is 15 residues. Germline V lookup: CDR1 MNHNY, CDR2 SVGAGI (reference sequence). As DNA, the CDR3 is TGTGCCAGCAACCTCCGGGACAGGGATAATTCACCCCTCCACTTT. As protein: CASNLRDRDNSPLHF.